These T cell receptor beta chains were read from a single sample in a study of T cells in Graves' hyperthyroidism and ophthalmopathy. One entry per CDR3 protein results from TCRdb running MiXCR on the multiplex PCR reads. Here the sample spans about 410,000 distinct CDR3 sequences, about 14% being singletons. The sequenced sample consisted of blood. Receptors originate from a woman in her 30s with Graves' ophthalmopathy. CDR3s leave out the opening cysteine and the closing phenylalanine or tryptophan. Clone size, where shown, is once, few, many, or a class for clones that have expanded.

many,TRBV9,ASRGGSFGELF
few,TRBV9,ASSARTSGGAEGDEQY
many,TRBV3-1,ASSHTGDAMEKLF
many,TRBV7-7,ASSTGTSGGSEQF
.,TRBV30,AVQTGTGPYEQY
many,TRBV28,ASRKGEVYNEQF
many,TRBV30,AWSVISLGTDTQY
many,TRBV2,AASGAYQETQY
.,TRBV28,ASSRDSSPSGNTIY
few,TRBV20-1,SAGGQGREHIQY
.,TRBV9,ASNPVGGGGREQF
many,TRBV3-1,ASSQDEEVGPDTQY
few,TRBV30,AWSVRSRGNTEAF
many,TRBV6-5,ASSYSKYHSGANVLT
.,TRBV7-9,ASLPPPRQGSEAF
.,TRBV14,ASSQEGQGSGYT
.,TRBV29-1,SVTSGTVNTEAF
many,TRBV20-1,SAGTPGLSDTQY
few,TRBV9,ASSVGQHHLDEQY
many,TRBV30,AWEPLGNEQF
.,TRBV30,AWNRGHTGELF
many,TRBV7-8,ASSLEVSWGSMGSPLH
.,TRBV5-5,ASSVTQGRSTGKLF
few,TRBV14,ASSQPGLAGFNEQF
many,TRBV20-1,SAADPGLRETQY
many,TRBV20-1,SARVSGTSTDTQY
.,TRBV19,VSSKGLAGIEQF
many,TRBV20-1,SARDGTGGADIIQY
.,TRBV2,ASSEFLGLTYEQY